This TCR beta chain was identified during a study of T cell clonality in common variable immunodeficiency. This clone was seen many times. The observed sequence ends 3 residues before the CDR3 terminus, with the missing tail filled in from the germline J gene. There are 13 residues in the CDR3. Trimming at V came to 4 bases and at J to 5 bases, leaving 4 bases not matched to a gene. Germline-derived CDR1 and CDR2 are SGHRS and YFSETQ. CVID and control samples used equivalent genomic DNA input. The protocol was immunoSEQ multiplex PCR, while the TCRdb copy is restricted to in-frame clones and leaves out a portion. Observed in the sample are roughly 50,000 clones, none of them singletons.

The chain uses TRBV5-1 and TRBJ2-5; 8 bases line up with TRBD1. The origin of this receptor is a person aged 18-69 years in good health. The sequencing sample was made of peripheral blood mononuclear cells. Partial CDR3 DNA: TGCGCCAGCAGCATCCAGGGGGCCGAGACC. Its protein is CASSIQGAET. The whole CDR3 region reads CASSIQGAETQYF. Based on the CDR3 plus reference TRBV5-1 and TRBJ2-5, the full variable domain is KAGVTQTPRYLIKTRGQQVTLSCSPISGHRSVSWYQQTPGQGLQFLFEYFSETQRNKGNFPGRFSGRQFSNSRSEMNVSTLELGDSALYLCASSIQGAETQYFGPGTRLLVL.